This T cell receptor (beta chain) was profiled in a study of T-cell memory formation after mild COVID-19. Study conclusions and caveats: Cross-reactive memory apparently joined, as some responding clones appeared in pre-infection memory. Proof of SARS-CoV-2 specificity was absent for the second-wave clones that crested on day 37.

The germline gives CDR1 SGHVS, CDR2 FNYEAQ. The CDR3 length is 16 residues. Trimming cost V 1 base and J 0 bases; bases outside gene matches: 3. This clonotype appeared a few times. Its antigen remains unknown. Researchers used 5'RACE with constant-segment primers to make TCR alpha and TCR beta cDNA libraries that carry sample barcodes and UMIs. One entry per CDR3 protein, called by TCRdb with MiXCR from the 5' RACE reads. Of around 99,000 distinct CDR3 sequences in the sample, roughly an eighth were seen once. This receptor was obtained from a man between 18 and 29 years old who had mild COVID-19 (a few samples of this study predate the infection). Cell type and time point are not known. Sequencing was done on a sample of PBMCs or a T cell subset sorted from them (not recorded which). The chain couples TRBV7-6 to TRBJ2-3; the match to TRBD1 covers 8 bases. The CDR3 spells CASSLDGDRSTDTQYF. Written as DNA, the CDR3 is TGTGCCAGCAGCTTAGATGGGGACAGGAGCACAGATACGCAGTATTTT.